The entry that follows covers one T cell receptor beta chain sequence. No antigen is known for it. Base qualities are missing; no much larger clone stands one base away. The same CDR3 arises from other DNA sequences in this sample as well. Using the deep immunoSEQ assay, TCR CDR3 regions were amplified from genomic DNA by multiplex PCR. For each cell subset, the extracted genomic DNA was distributed evenly across all wells of several immunoSEQ 96-well plates, and each plate served as one replicate. For sorted subsets, about 200 ng genomic DNA, equal to 30,000 to 35,000 T cell genomes, was loaded into each replicate PCR. The purified libraries were quantified using a Qubit 3.0 fluorometer, sized with a Bioanalyzer 2100, and then quantified again using the KAPA Library Quantification kit. A separate single-read 150-cycle Illumina NextSeq 550 flow cell was used to sequence each immunoSEQ 96-well plate. In the paper's pipeline: The immunoSEQ output contained only junctional sequences without quality scores, so filtering could not match that applied to full-length reads. To assign V/J genes and CDR3, sequences were annotated against IMGT germline references using PyIR, a Python wrapper for IgBLAST v1.9. Any read was removed if the V/J assignment was weak (E-value above 1e-6), the CDR3 was missing, or the read contained stop codons, out-of-frame junctions, or ambiguous translated residues. A V3J clonotype was defined by an identical inferred V gene, J gene, and CDR3 amino acid sequence. Percentage overlap between repertoires was computed as shared unique clonotypes divided by the size of the smaller repertoire. Three approaches were used to assess repertoire richness: RTK rarefaction, the Chao1 estimator, and Recon v2.1 estimates of unobserved clonotypes. Generation probabilities were computed with OLGA for all TCRbeta clonotypes obtained by the gDNA method from several donors. TCRdb limited this immuneACCESS table to in-frame rearrangements with V and J called. A share of clones is missing; checked studies link under half to unresolved V genes, and the rest is unexplained. V and J calls and clone size are given by that table; D and trimming were obtained from the DNA. The sample includes roughly 640,000 clones, with about 74% observed a single time. About 1.7% of the sample is taken by the ten largest.

The data belong to a study of shared clonotypes between healthy human individuals (dated by TCRdb to about 2020). Regarding the research as a whole: The cohort comprised a couple of women and a few men aged 18 to 49 years. For each donor, CD4 naive and CD4 memory were each run on three plates, CD8 naive on two plates, and CD8 memory on one plate. To estimate repertoire size and how much clonotypes are shared between individuals, the study performed deep sequencing of blood TCR repertoires from about 5 healthy adults. To increase sequencing depth and limit assay-specific biases, TCR repertoire library preparation and sequencing were carried out by different laboratories using diverse techniques. Per donor, leukapheresis produced somewhere between about 0.8 and 9.5 billion PBMCs.

Broad study findings and their caveats: Rarefaction of sorted-subset datasets indicated incomplete sequencing despite the large sequencing depth. Naive subsets generally had larger estimated clonotype richness than memory subsets. About 4.5% of naive CD4, roughly 3.5% of naive CD8, approximately 2.2% of memory CD4, and 0.35% to 0.4% of memory CD8 clonotypes were shared across several donors. Compared with non-shared clonotypes, the clonotypes found in all four sorted-subset donors had higher generation probabilities. Based on pairwise subsampling, the degree of clonotype sharing among donors was expected to be affected by sequencing depth. The small number of donors limited the genetic and exposure-history diversity represented. Sampling was restricted to blood, and TCR repertoires in tissue are likely to differ from TCR repertoires in blood.

The junction shows trimming of 0 bases on V and 0 bases on J, plus 6 bases between the germline ends. Taken from the germline V gene, the CDR1 and CDR2 loops are SGHRS and YFSETQ. Spanning cysteine to phenylalanine, the CDR3 consists of 14 amino acids. Of all the DNA, just the CDR3 is kept, 42 bases in frame from base 1. Donors were healthy HIV-negative adults with no recently reported acute infections or vaccinations. All donors were Caucasian adults living in Nashville, Tennessee, USA. CD4+ T cells were enriched by magnetic negative selection, after which naive cells were positively selected on CD45RA and the negative fraction was taken as the memory subset. Blood was collected by leukapheresis, and PBMCs were isolated by Ficoll-Histopaque density gradient centrifugation and then cryopreserved in liquid nitrogen vapor phase. Analytical flow cytometry was used to check the purity and quantity of every magnetically sorted T cell population. Each sorted fraction had its genomic DNA isolated and then quantified by UV absorbance on a Nanodrop 2000c.

Recombination joined TRBV5-1 with TRBJ1-1; no D gene call is confident. The receptor's source is a woman between 25 and 40 years old in good health. Sequencing input: memory CD4+ T cells sorted from blood. The sample's cell subset or site label, decoded: CD45RA-negative fraction. The sequenced DNA: TGCGCCAGCAGCTTGGACGGACTGAACACTGAAGCTTTCTTT. It encodes CASSLDGLNTEAFF.